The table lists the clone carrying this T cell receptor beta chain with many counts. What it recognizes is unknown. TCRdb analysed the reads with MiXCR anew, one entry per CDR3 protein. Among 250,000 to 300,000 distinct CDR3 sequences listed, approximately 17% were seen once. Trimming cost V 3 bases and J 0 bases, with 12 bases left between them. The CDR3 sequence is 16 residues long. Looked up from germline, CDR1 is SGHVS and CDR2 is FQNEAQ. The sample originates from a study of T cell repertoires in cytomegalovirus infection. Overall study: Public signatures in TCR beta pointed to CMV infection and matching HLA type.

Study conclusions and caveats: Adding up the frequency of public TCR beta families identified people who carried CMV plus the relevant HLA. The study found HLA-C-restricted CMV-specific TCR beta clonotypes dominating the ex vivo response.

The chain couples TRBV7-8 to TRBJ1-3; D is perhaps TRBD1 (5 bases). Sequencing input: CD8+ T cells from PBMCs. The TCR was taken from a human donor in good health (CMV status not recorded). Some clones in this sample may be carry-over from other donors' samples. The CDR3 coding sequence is TGTGCCAGCAGCTTCGCCCCGGGGGGCTCTGGAAACACCATATATTTT. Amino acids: CASSFAPGGSGNTIYF.